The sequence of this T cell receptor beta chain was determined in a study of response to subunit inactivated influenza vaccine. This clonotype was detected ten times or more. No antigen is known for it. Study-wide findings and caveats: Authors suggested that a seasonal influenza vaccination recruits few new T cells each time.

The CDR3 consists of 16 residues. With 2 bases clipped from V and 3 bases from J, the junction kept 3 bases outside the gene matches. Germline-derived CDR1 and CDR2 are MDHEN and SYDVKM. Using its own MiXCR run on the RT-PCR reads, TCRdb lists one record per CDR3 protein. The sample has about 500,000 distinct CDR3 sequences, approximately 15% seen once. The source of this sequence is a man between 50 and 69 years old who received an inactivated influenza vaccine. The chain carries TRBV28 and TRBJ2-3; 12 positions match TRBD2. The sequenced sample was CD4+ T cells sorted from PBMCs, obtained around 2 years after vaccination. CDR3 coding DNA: TGTGCCAGCAGTTTACTAGCGGGAGGGCCAACAGATACGCAGTATTTT. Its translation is CASSLLAGGPTDTQYF. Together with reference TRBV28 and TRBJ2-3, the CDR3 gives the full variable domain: DVKVTQSSRYLVKRTGEKVFLECVQDMDHENMFWYRQDPGLGLRLIYFSYDVKMKEKGDIPEGYSVSREKKERFSLILESASTNQTSMYLCASSLLAGGPTDTQYFGPGTRLTVL.